This TCR beta chain is drawn from a study of blood T cell repertoires in COVID-19. For the study at large: Acute and convalescent COVID-19 samples came from the United States, Italy and Spain. Sources were T cells, B-cell-depleted T cells, or PBMCs; the material itself was cDNA or gDNA.

The CDR3 spans 17 residues. The age range of participants was about 18 to 95 years, with residence in more than 20 US areas. TCRdb keeps only in-frame clones here, not all; method: immunoSEQ multiplex PCR. The profile shows about 370,000 clones, approximately 90% of them singletons. This receptor was identified in a man aged 18 to 30 who had recovered from COVID-19. The rearrangement uses TRBV21-1 and TRBJ1-4. TRBV21-1 constitutes a pseudogene. Sequenced: PBMCs or T cells enriched from blood (not recorded which). In nucleotides, the CDR3 is TGTGCCAGCAGCAAAGTGGTCGGAGGGAAGAGGAATGAAAAACTGTTTTTT. This sequence encodes CASSKVVGGKRNEKLFF.